The clone carrying this T cell receptor (beta chain) was seen once. This CDR3 is 15 amino acids long. Trimming cost V 3 bases and J 7 bases, with 14 bases left between them. Looked up from germline, CDR1 is SGDLS and CDR2 is YYNGEE. The Seattle patients joined while their infection was active and were tracked longitudinally afterward. The sample is drawn from a study of blood T cell repertoires in COVID-19. In the study overall: COVID-19 samples, acute and convalescent, were from the United States, Italy and Spain.

Authors' processing steps: Reference gene primer amplification yielded estimated nucleated cell counts. TCRdb keeps only in-frame clones here, not all; method: immunoSEQ multiplex PCR. V, J and clone size are those of that table, while D and trimming were read from the DNA. The table lists about 260,000 clones, 80% to 90% of them singletons. The chain links TRBV9 to TRBJ1-6; D is perhaps TRBD1 (6 bases). The clonotype comes from a woman between 65 and 79 years old with COVID-19, enrolled during active disease. Sequenced input: peripheral blood. The CDR3 coding sequence is TGTGCCAGCAGCGCCTCGGGACATCAGAATTCACCCCTCCACTTT. This translates into CASSASGHQNSPLHF.